This T cell receptor beta chain appears in the sequencing data of a study of vaccination and CD4 T cells after COVID-19. Cultured CD4+ T cell DNA was sequenced using the Oncomine TCR Beta short-read assay. TCRdb redid the calling of the PCR reads with MiXCR, one entry per CDR3 protein. The sample gives about 20,000 distinct CDR3 sequences, 55% of which show up once; more than 6.5% is in the top ten. On this clonotype: Antigen: not known.

This CDR3 has 14 residues. Deletions cut 3 bases from V and 7 bases from J, with 14 bases between. Germline V gene sequence: CDR1 SGHKS, CDR2 YYEKEE (reference sequence). Treatment in this sample: roughly 10-day PBMC culture with coronavirus spike peptide pools or control peptides (ViraFEST assay). This chain links TRBV5-5 with TRBJ2-1; D unclear. Sequencing was performed on CD4+ T cells from blood, cultured in vitro. The TCR sequence derives from a human donor who had recovered from COVID-19. The CDR3 DNA is TGTGCCAGCAGCTGGCGCACATCGGCAAATGAGCAGTTCTTC. This encodes CASSWRTSANEQFF.